This note documents a single TCR beta chain sequence. Its antigen has not been determined. One end of the junction is discordant with germline, which a read error may explain. The sample comes from a study of STAT5B mutations in CD4+ large granular lymphocyte leukemia (dated by TCRdb to 2022 to 2024). Context from the whole study: Among the healthy controls, the CDR3 'QG' motif was associated with a particular HLA allele. The study compared the TCRbeta repertoires of patients with CD4+ T-cell large granular lymphocyte leukemia against those of healthy blood donors. The purity of purified fractions was confirmed by flow cytometry on FACSCanto II or FACSVerse to exceed 95% among lymphocytes. What the authors observed across the whole study: Main leukemic clonotypes were private to each patient, although less than 30% of the main leukemic clonotypes were found at low frequency in the non-leukemic repertoires of other patients. Enrichment of TRBV06-family usage was observed among the top patient clones (8/27) relative to healthy controls (2/35). The data were not HLA-matched, and the higher clonality in CD4+ T-LGLL than in CD8+ T-LGLL could be due to the relatively small sample size. Compared with healthy CD4+ repertoires, CD4-sorted patient repertoires appeared more clonal, and this difference remained even after the putative leukemic clones were removed.

The immunoSEQ assay at survey resolution was applied to genomic DNA for sequencing of TCRbeta rearrangements. The authors' analysis ran thus. In the TCR sequencing data, the lowest productive clonotype frequency that could be detected was 2.59 x 10-5. Only productive TCRbeta rearrangements, defined as complete and in-frame sequences, were included in the analyses. Sample clonality was computed as Simpson clonality in the immunoSEQ Analyzer version 3.0. Clones were categorized by frequency as very rare, small, medium, large (1-20%) or hyperexpanded (>20%). Generation probabilities were estimated with OLGA 1.2.3, V-gene circos plots were made with VDJtools, specificities were searched in VDJdb, and CDR3 motifs were identified with GLIPH. TCRdb stores this immuneACCESS table with in-frame sequences only. Part of the clones is absent; in the studies checked, under half of the shortfall reflects unresolved V genes, and no reason is known for the rest. V and J calls and clone size are those listed in that table; D and trimming were worked out from the DNA. The sample table lists roughly 34,000 clones, 76% of them with a count of one. Roughly 7.7% of the sample lies in the top ten.

Healthy controls were around 38 blood donors whose buffy coats came from the Finnish Red Cross blood service. All TCR-sequenced material derived from peripheral blood: patient blood samples and healthy donor buffy coats. Ficoll-Hypaque gradient centrifugation was used to isolate peripheral blood mononuclear cells. CD4+ cells were magnetically purified from the buffy coats of healthy controls. Genomic DNA was extracted using the Gentra Puregene Cell and Tissue kit, and a Qubit 2.0 fluorometer was used to quantify it. Including cysteine and phenylalanine, the CDR3 has 10 amino acids. Only CDR3 DNA remains: 30 bases, in frame from the first base. Looking up the germline V gene yields CDR1 SGHDT and CDR2 YYEEEE.

Sequences were obtained from CD4+ T cells from blood buffy coats. The receptor chain draws on TRBV5-6 and TRBJ2-7, with the D segment possibly TRBD1 or TRBD2, each aligning over 5 bases. The sequence was obtained from a human donor in good health. The bases are TGTGCCAGCAGCACTCCGGGACCCAACTTC. Its protein is CASSTPGPNF.